These T cell receptor beta chains were read from a single sample in a study of human T cells and chemical hapten exposure. TCRdb passed the RACE reads through MiXCR, listing each CDR3 protein once. The sample has about 140,000 distinct CDR3 sequences, 10% to 15% seen once. The sample in question was whole blood, obtained in connection with sensitization to the hapten diphenylcyclopropenone (DPC). The receptor set was obtained from a woman aged 45-65 years with alopecia areata. Some clones in this sample may be carry-over from other donors' samples. CDR3s include the opening cysteine and the closing phenylalanine or tryptophan. A D gene is named only where the DNA matches it firmly. Clone size is not always given. Where it is, it says once, few, many or a class for expanded clones.

j_call | d_call | clone_size | v_call | cdr3_aa | cdr3_nt
TRBJ2-3 | - | few | TRBV10-1 | CASSESPTDTQYF | TGCGCCAGCAGTGAAAGTCCCACAGATACGCAGTATTTT
TRBJ2-5 | TRBD1 | - | TRBV11-2 | CASTGTGGLETQYF | TGTGCCAGCACGGGGACAGGGGGCTTGGAGACCCAGTACTTC
TRBJ2-3 | - | few | TRBV10-3 | CAISNQRGKDTQYF | TGTGCCATCAGTAACCAGAGGGGGAAAGATACGCAGTATTTT
TRBJ2-1 | - | - | TRBV9 | CASSAALNNEQFF | TGTGCCAGCAGCGCCGCACTCAACAATGAGCAGTTCTTC
TRBJ2-5 | - | - | TRBV4-3 | CASSQDDQETQYF | TGCGCCAGCAGCCAAGACGACCAAGAGACCCAGTACTTC
TRBJ2-1 | - | - | TRBV10-1 | CASKGPRGPYNEQFF | TGCGCCAGCAAAGGGCCGAGAGGCCCCTACAATGAGCAGTTCTTC
TRBJ2-5 | - | - | TRBV10-3 | CASRLLPGETQYF | TGTGCCAGCCGCCTGCTTCCAGGGGAGACCCAGTACTTC
TRBJ1-5 | - | - | TRBV19 | CASSIKVSNQPQHF | TGTGCCAGTAGTATTAAGGTTAGCAATCAGCCCCAGCATTTT
TRBJ1-3 | - | - | TRBV29-1 | CSVGAHSGNTIYF | TGCAGCGTTGGCGCACACTCTGGAAACACCATATATTTT
TRBJ1-1 | TRBD1 | - | TRBV7-6 | CASSHRDRGNTEAFF | TGTGCCAGCAGTCACCGGGACAGGGGGAACACTGAAGCTTTCTTT
TRBJ1-2 | - | - | TRBV4-3 | CASSQDPAPGYGYTF | TGCGCCAGCAGCCAAGATCCGGCTCCCGGCTATGGCTACACCTTC
TRBJ1-1 | - | few | TRBV5-1 | CASSPPGHLNTEAFF | TGCGCCAGCAGCCCCCCGGGACATTTGAACACTGAAGCTTTCTTT
TRBJ2-7 | TRBD2 | - | TRBV5-1 | CASSLNPSGSYSYEQYF | TGCGCCAGCAGCTTGAATCCTAGCGGGAGTTACTCCTACGAGCAGTACTTC
TRBJ2-3 | - | few | TRBV27 | CASSLARRADTQYF | TGTGCCAGCAGCTTAGCTCGGAGAGCGGATACGCAGTATTTT
TRBJ2-1 | - | - | TRBV2 | CASRADRYNEQFF | TGTGCCAGCAGGGCGGATCGATACAATGAGCAGTTCTTC
TRBJ2-2 | TRBD1 | - | TRBV18 | CASSPPTGVPGELFF | TGTGCCAGCTCACCACCAACAGGGGTACCCGGGGAGCTGTTTTTT
TRBJ2-5 | - | few | TRBV28 | CASSPPGSQETQYF | TGTGCCAGCAGTCCCCCCGGGAGTCAAGAGACCCAGTACTTC
TRBJ2-1 | TRBD2 | few | TRBV5-1 | CASSRIRGTSPNEQFF | TGCGCCAGCAGCAGAATACGCGGGACTAGTCCCAATGAGCAGTTCTTC
TRBJ2-1 | - | few | TRBV7-3 | CASSPMGESYNEQFF | TGTGCCAGCAGCCCCATGGGGGAGTCCTACAATGAGCAGTTCTTC
TRBJ1-2 | - | - | TRBV24-1 | CATSDRPGANYGYTF | TGTGCCACCAGTGACCGACCAGGGGCAAACTATGGCTACACCTTC
TRBJ2-7 | - | few | TRBV28 | CASSPPTGVYYEQYF | TGTGCCAGCAGTCCCCCGACAGGAGTCTACTACGAGCAGTACTTC
TRBJ2-3 | - | many | TRBV6-2/TRBV6-3 | CASSYGRMDTQYF | TGTGCCAGCAGTTACGGGCGAATGGATACGCAGTATTTT
TRBJ2-1 | - | many | TRBV23-1 | CASSHHSGDVAYNEQFF | TGCGCCAGCAGTCACCACTCGGGGGATGTAGCCTACAATGAGCAGTTCTTC
TRBJ1-4 | - | few | TRBV7-2 | CASSFLGGREKLFF | TGTGCCAGCAGCTTTCTGGGGGGACGCGAAAAACTGTTTTTT
TRBJ2-1 | - | - | TRBV29-1 | CSVPWQANEQFF | TGCAGCGTTCCATGGCAGGCCAATGAGCAGTTCTTC
TRBJ2-7 | TRBD1 | few | TRBV9 | CASSVGTGDYEQYF | TGTGCCAGCAGCGTAGGGACAGGGGACTACGAGCAGTACTTC
TRBJ2-1 | - | - | TRBV12-3/TRBV12-4 | CASSLSLVTEQFF | TGTGCCAGCAGTTTATCACTAGTAACTGAGCAGTTCTTC
TRBJ2-3 | TRBD2 | - | TRBV18 | CASSPRVAGGDTQYF | TGTGCCAGCTCACCACGGGTAGCGGGAGGAGATACGCAGTATTTT
TRBJ2-3 | - | few | TRBV7-3 | CASSRGVTDTQYF | TGTGCCAGCAGCAGGGGGGTGACCGATACGCAGTATTTT
TRBJ1-1 | - | - | TRBV11-2 | CASSLERRTEAFF | TGTGCCAGCAGCTTAGAGCGCCGTACTGAAGCTTTCTTT
TRBJ2-2 | TRBD1 | - | TRBV24-1 | CATSDSRGSTNTGELFF | TGTGCCACCAGTGATTCCAGGGGGTCTACGAACACCGGGGAGCTGTTTTTT
TRBJ1-1 | TRBD1 | many | TRBV7-6 | CASSRGQGVGAEAFF | TGTGCCAGCAGCCGAGGACAGGGGGTAGGTGCTGAAGCTTTCTTT
TRBJ2-3 | TRBD2 | many | TRBV20-1 | CSARTGGGPDTQYF | TGCAGTGCTAGGACGGGAGGTGGCCCAGATACGCAGTATTTT
TRBJ2-2 | - | - | TRBV12-3/TRBV12-4 | CASSYDRTGELFF | TGTGCCAGCAGCTACGACAGAACCGGGGAGCTGTTTTTT
TRBJ2-5 | - | - | TRBV5-1 | CASSLAATVQETQYF | TGCGCCAGCAGCTTGGCCGCGACAGTGCAAGAGACCCAGTACTTC
TRBJ1-1 | TRBD1 | - | TRBV10-3 | CAISEVQGARTEAFF | TGTGCCATCAGTGAGGTGCAGGGGGCGCGCACTGAAGCTTTCTTT
TRBJ2-7 | - | - | TRBV9 | CASSVDGGRSYEQYF | TGTGCCAGCAGCGTAGATGGCGGACGCTCCTACGAGCAGTACTTC
TRBJ2-1 | TRBD2 | - | TRBV6-2/TRBV6-3 | CASSYSTKPSGSVNEQFF | TGTGCCAGCAGTTACTCCACCAAACCTAGCGGGAGTGTTAATGAGCAGTTCTTC
TRBJ1-5 | TRBD1 | - | TRBV30 | CAWSVLGGQASNQPQHF | TGTGCCTGGAGTGTACTAGGGGGACAGGCTAGCAATCAGCCCCAGCATTTT
TRBJ2-6 | - | - | TRBV18 | CASSPRISGANVLTF | TGTGCCAGCTCACCGCGGATCTCTGGGGCCAACGTCCTGACTTTC
TRBJ2-2 | - | few | TRBV29-1 | CSVEDRRDGELFF | TGCAGCGTTGAAGATAGGAGGGACGGGGAGCTGTTTTTT
TRBJ2-5 | - | few | TRBV5-4 | CASSSAGRVLETQYF | TGTGCCAGCAGTTCAGCGGGTCGAGTGTTAGAGACCCAGTACTTC